These T cell receptor beta chains were read from a single sample in a study of cytomegalovirus exposure and HLA in healthy donors. Assay used: immunoSEQ multiplex PCR; TCRdb lists only in-frame clones, some missing. The data show about 99,000 clones, 60% to 80% seen once. The specimen was PBMCs. Every receptor here comes from a middle-aged man in good health and CMV-seropositive. The CDR3 runs from the conserved cysteine through the conserved F or W. D genes are given only for firm matches.

V: TRBV28; J: TRBJ2-5; D: TRBD2; CDR3: CASRSGTSGRGETQYF
V: TRBV7-9; J: TRBJ2-2; D: TRBD2; CDR3: CSSSTLAGATGELFF
V: TRBV5-1; J: TRBJ2-5; D: NA; CDR3: CASSWGDRYQETQYF
V: TRBV30; J: TRBJ1-1; D: NA; CDR3: CAWSPWMSAAIRNTEAFF
V: TRBV28; J: TRBJ2-3; D: TRBD2; CDR3: CASSKPGLAGTDTQYF
V: TRBV28; J: TRBJ2-1; D: NA; CDR3: CASSLGLENEQFF
V: TRBV5-1; J: TRBJ2-7; D: NA; CDR3: CASSLPGGIKYF
V: TRBV7-8; J: TRBJ2-4; D: TRBD1; CDR3: CASSRETGSKNIQYF
V: TRBV6-6; J: TRBJ1-2; D: TRBD1; CDR3: CAITGDGDGYTF
V: TRBV5-5; J: TRBJ1-2; D: TRBD1; CDR3: CASSLASTGQGYGYTF
V: TRBV19; J: TRBJ2-1; D: TRBD2; CDR3: CASGTRSYNEQFF
V: TRBV2; J: TRBJ2-3; D: NA; CDR3: CARGGYRPSTDTQYF
V: TRBV7-2; J: TRBJ2-2; D: NA; CDR3: CASSSGHMNTGELFF
V: TRBV7-6; J: TRBJ2-7; D: TRBD2; CDR3: CASSLDNSGGAREQYF
V: TRBV28; J: TRBJ2-2; D: NA; CDR3: CASRHREFTGELFF
V: TRBV9; J: TRBJ2-3; D: TRBD1; CDR3: CASSGSGTGGRDTQYF
V: TRBV6-5; J: TRBJ2-7; D: TRBD1; CDR3: CASRLNRDRTYEQYF
V: TRBV11-2; J: TRBJ2-7; D: NA; CDR3: CASSPGILHTYEQYF
V: TRBV9; J: TRBJ2-1; D: TRBD2; CDR3: CASSPGTNNEQFF
V: TRBV5-1; J: TRBJ2-7; D: NA; CDR3: CASSLGPEHYEQYF
V: TRBV21-1; J: TRBJ1-4; D: NA; CDR3: CASTPGGGEKLFF
V: TRBV27; J: TRBJ2-3; D: NA; CDR3: CASSLRGSSQYF
V: TRBV7-2; J: TRBJ2-3; D: NA; CDR3: CASSYPILQGEQYF
V: TRBV5-1; J: TRBJ2-1; D: NA; CDR3: CASSFAGSYNEQFF
V: TRBV2; J: TRBJ2-1; D: TRBD2; CDR3: CASRAGLAGGSYNEQFF
V: TRBV6-1; J: TRBJ1-4; D: TRBD1; CDR3: CASSPGGQFEKLFF
V: TRBV9; J: TRBJ2-7; D: TRBD2; CDR3: CASSVSGVTSGPGEQYF
V: TRBV27; J: TRBJ2-3; D: NA; CDR3: CASRPFVGVTDTQYF
V: TRBV4-2; J: TRBJ2-7; D: NA; CDR3: CASSQDWRDSSYEQYF
V: TRBV7-2; J: TRBJ2-7; D: NA; CDR3: CASSLEAGDYEQYF